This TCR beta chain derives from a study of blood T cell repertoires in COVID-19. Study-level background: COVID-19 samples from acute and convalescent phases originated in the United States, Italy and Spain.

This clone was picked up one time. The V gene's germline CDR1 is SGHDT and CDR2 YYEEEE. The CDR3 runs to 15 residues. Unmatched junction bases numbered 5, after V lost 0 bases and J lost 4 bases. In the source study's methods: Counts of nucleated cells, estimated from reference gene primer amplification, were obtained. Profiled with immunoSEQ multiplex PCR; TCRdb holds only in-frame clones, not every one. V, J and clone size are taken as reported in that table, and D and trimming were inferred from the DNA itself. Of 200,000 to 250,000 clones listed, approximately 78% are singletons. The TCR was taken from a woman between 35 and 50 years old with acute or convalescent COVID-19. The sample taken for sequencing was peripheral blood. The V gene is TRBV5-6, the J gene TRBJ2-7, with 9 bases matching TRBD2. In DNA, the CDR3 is TGTGCCAGCAGCTTGGTCCTAGCGGGATCGTACGAGCAGTACTTC. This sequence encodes CASSLVLAGSYEQYF.